This TCR beta chain was profiled in a study of cytomegalovirus exposure and HLA in healthy donors. With V trimmed by 0 bases and J by 4 bases, 5 bases remained unmatched. This CDR3 region has 18 residues. The V gene's germline CDR1 is SGDLS and CDR2 YYNGEE. The PCR contained 60 Vbeta and 13 Jbeta primers. Profiled with immunoSEQ multiplex PCR; TCRdb holds only in-frame clones, not every one. The table has about 76,000 clones, 73% seen once. The chain is built from TRBV9 and TRBJ2-1, with 15 bases aligning to TRBD2. The sample was PBMCs. This clonotype was obtained from a woman aged 40-49 years in good health and CMV-seropositive. CDR3 in DNA: TGTGCCAGCAGCGTAGGGGGACTAGCGGGAGGCGGATACAATGAGCAGTTCTTC. Encoded protein: CASSVGGLAGGGYNEQFF. Supplemented by reference TRBV9 and TRBJ2-1, the full variable domain reads DSGVTQTPKHLITATGQRVTLRCSPRSGDLSVYWYQQSLDQGLQFLIQYYNGEERAKGNILERFSAQQFPDLHSELNLSSLELGDSALYFCASSVGGLAGGGYNEQFFGPGTRLTVL.